This TCR beta chain was observed in a study of blood T cell repertoires in COVID-19. Study-level background: Acute-phase and convalescent COVID-19 samples originated in the United States, Italy and Spain. T cells, B-cell-depleted T cells, or PBMCs supplied cDNA or gDNA.

V was pared by 5 bases and J by 8 bases, with 5 bases of the junction left unmatched. Germline V gene sequence: CDR1 MNHEY, CDR2 SVGAGI. The CDR3 runs to 12 residues. Per the study methods: Reference gene primers were amplified, and this amplification served to estimate nucleated cell counts. Repertoires were generated with immunoSEQ multiplex PCR, while TCRdb's copy carries only in-frame clones and drops some. V, J and clone size were drawn from that table, and D and trimming were deduced from the DNA. Among roughly 71,000 clones, around 82% were seen once, and the ten largest hold roughly 9.2%. This sequence originates from a man in his forties or fifties with active COVID-19. Specimen: peripheral blood. The chain carries TRBV6-5 and TRBJ1-1; 7 bases agree with TRBD1. CDR3 nucleotides: TGTGCCAGCAGTCGGACAGGAAAAGAAGCTTTCTTT. Protein: CASSRTGKEAFF.